Presented here are 30 T cell receptor beta chains from one specimen sequenced in a study of cytomegalovirus exposure and HLA in healthy donors (dated by TCRdb to about 2017). The library came from the immunoSEQ multiplex PCR assay. A mixture of 60 forward primers for TCR Vbeta segments and 13 reverse primers for TCR Jbeta segments was used in the multiplex PCR. The table comes from immuneACCESS by way of TCRdb, which keeps in-frame sequences with V and J called. Part of the clones is missing from these tables; in studies checked, under half for an unresolved V gene and the rest for unknown reasons. This sample is represented by some 65,000 clones; approximately 80% of them were singletons. Around 2.9% of the sample comes from the top ten. The sequenced material came from PBMCs. The receptors were sampled from a girl aged 10 to 17 in good health and CMV-seropositive.

The rearrangement links TRBV6-6 to TRBJ1-1, with a possible D match to TRBD1 (6 bases). In germline, CDR1 is MNHNY, CDR2 SVGAGI (reference sequence). The V end was cut by 6 bases, the J end by 0 bases, with 14 bases between. The CDR3 is made up of 15 amino acids. The CDR3 region has the DNA TGTGCCAGCAGCCCAGGGGCAGGTTTGAACACTGAAGCTTTCTTT. It translates to CASSPGAGLNTEAFF.

The chain recombines TRBV29-1 with TRBJ2-3; D unresolved. Germline V gene lookup returns CDR1 SQVTM and CDR2 ANQGSEA. Between the trimmed V and J ends, which lost 6 bases and 8 bases, there was a span of 3 bases. The CDR3 consists of 8 residues. The CDR3 DNA follows: TGCAGCGTCGGTACGCAGTATTTT. Amino acids: CSVGTQYF.

The gene calls are TRBV4-2 and TRBJ2-4; 8 bases line up with TRBD2. The CDR3 is 16 residues long. V trimming: 3 bases; J trimming: 2 bases; junction bases outside the gene matches: 6. CDR1 is LGHNA, CDR2 YNFKEQ, per germline. The DNA of the CDR3 is TGTGCCAGCAGCCAGGGACTAGAGGGGACCAAAAACATTCAGTACTTC. Residues: CASSQGLEGTKNIQYF.

In its sample, this clone was seen a few times. This chain joins TRBV7-2 and TRBJ2-7; TRBD1 matches at 8 bases. Looked up from germline, CDR1 is SGHTA and CDR2 is FQGNSA. CDR3 length: 13 amino acids. J lost 5 bases, V lost 6 bases, and 6 bases had no gene match. CDR3 coding DNA: TGTGCCAGCAGACGGACAGGGTCCAACGAGCAGTACTTC. It specifies CASRRTGSNEQYF.

The rearrangement joins TRBV6-5 to TRBJ1-2; D possibly corresponds to TRBD1 (5 bases). This CDR3 is 13 amino acids long. The germline CDR1 and CDR2 sequences are MNHEY and SVGAGI. The V gene lost 5 bases and the J gene lost 7 bases, with 14 bases spanning the gap. The CDR3 is CASSNGGVGGYTF. Written as DNA, the CDR3 is TGTGCCAGCAGTAACGGGGGGGTAGGTGGCTACACCTTC.

The gene calls are TRBV5-4 and TRBJ1-2; 7 bases line up with TRBD1. CDR3 length: 12 residues. CDR1 SGHNT and CDR2 YYREEE come from the germline V gene (reference sequence). Unmatched junction bases numbered 5, after V lost 4 bases and J lost 8 bases. The CDR3 spells CASSRTGDGYTF. The CDR3, as DNA: TGTGCCAGCAGCAGAACAGGGGACGGCTACACCTTC.

The chain recombines TRBV29-1 with TRBJ1-5, with 7 bases that match TRBD1. Germline loops: CDR1 SQVTM, CDR2 ANQGSEA. Trimming cost V 7 bases and J 3 bases; bases outside gene matches: 6. The CDR3 has 13 residues. This CDR3 reads CSGQTGPNQPQHF. In nucleotides, the CDR3 is TGCAGCGGGCAGACAGGGCCCAATCAGCCCCAGCATTTT.

The V gene is TRBV5-8, the J gene TRBJ2-5; 8 nucleotides agree with TRBD2. The junction had 13 bases not matched to a gene; V was cut back by 4 bases and J by 5 bases. Germline V gene sequence: CDR1 SGHTS, CDR2 YDEGEE. The CDR3 covers 16 residues. The CDR3 loop reads CASSQRRTSYTETQYF. The CDR3 DNA follows: TGTGCCAGCAGCCAAAGGCGGACTAGCTATACGGAGACCCAGTACTTC.

The chain employs TRBV7-9 and TRBJ1-1; D unresolved. From germline, CDR1 is SEHNR and CDR2 FQNEAQ (reference sequence). Deletions cut 1 base from V and 1 base from J, with 10 bases between. The CDR3 has 15 residues. CDR3 loop: CASSLGGDKNTEAFF. The CDR3 nucleotides are TGTGCCAGCAGCTTAGGGGGAGACAAGAACACTGAAGCTTTCTTT. The full variable domain, rest sourced from reference TRBV7-9 and TRBJ1-1, is DTGVSQNPRHKITKRGQNVTFRCDPISEHNRLYWYRQTLGQGPEFLTYFQNEAQLEKSRLLSDRFSAERPKGSFSTLEIQRTEQGDSAMYLCASSLGGDKNTEAFFGQGTRLTVV.

The chain joins TRBV6-5 to TRBJ2-1, with 10 bases fitting TRBD2. Germline values: CDR1 MNHEY, CDR2 SVGAGI. The J segment lost 0 bases and the V segment lost 10 bases, leaving 3 bases of the junction unmatched. The CDR3 extends over 14 amino acids. In nucleotides, the CDR3 is TGTGCCATCAAGCGGGAGGGCTCCTACAATGAGCAGTTCTTC. It encodes CAIKREGSYNEQFF.

The chain is built from TRBV9 and TRBJ2-7; maybe TRBD2 (6 bases). Germline V gene lookup returns CDR1 SGDLS and CDR2 YYNGEE. The CDR3 runs 14 residues. V was cut by 4 bases and J by 5 bases, with 16 bases left in between. CDR3 bases: TGTGCCAGCAGCTTCCGGGACTCCCCCCACGAGCAGTACTTC. Protein product: CASSFRDSPHEQYF.

The chain carries TRBV6-7 and TRBJ2-3, with 9 nucleotides matching TRBD1. TRBV6-7 is an ORF for which the function is uncertain. The CDR3 has 14 residues. V shed 8 bases, J shed 2 bases, and the junction held 5 bases outside the gene matches. DNA of the CDR3: TGTGCCAGCTCCGGACAGGGGAACACAGATACGCAGTATTTT. This translates into CASSGQGNTDTQYF.

This clone has just one count. V usage is TRBV7-9 and J usage is TRBJ1-4; 8 bases agree with TRBD1. The J segment lost 7 bases and the V segment lost 6 bases, leaving 7 bases of the junction unmatched. Looked up from germline, CDR1 is SEHNR and CDR2 is FQNEAQ (reference sequence). The CDR3 extends over 14 amino acids. CDR3 DNA: TGTGCCAGCAGACAAGACAGGGGAGCTGAAAAACTGTTTTTT. Its protein product is CASRQDRGAEKLFF.

This clone showed up just once. This chain links TRBV6-5 with TRBJ2-7; tentative D call: TRBD1 (5 bases). The V end was cut by 7 bases, the J end by 4 bases, with 17 bases between. The length of the CDR3 is 14 residues. Looked up from germline, CDR1 is MNHEY and CDR2 is SVGAGI. The CDR3 region has the DNA TGTGCCAGCAAATACCAGGGCAGTATGTACGAGCAGTACTTC. Protein: CASKYQGSMYEQYF.

The chain uses TRBV5-1 and TRBJ2-1; 8 positions match TRBD1. Germline V CDR1 and CDR2: SGHRS, YFSETQ. The V segment lost 4 bases and the J segment 3 bases; nucleotides outside the gene matches: 6. The length of the CDR3 is 15 residues. The DNA for the CDR3 is TGCGCCAGCAGCCTAGGACAGGGATACTACAATGAGCAGTTCTTC. Its translation: CASSLGQGYYNEQFF.

The V gene is TRBV28, the J gene TRBJ1-1; 7 bases are a match to TRBD1. With V trimmed by 2 bases and J by 3 bases, 6 bases remained unmatched. This CDR3 spans 15 amino acids. Germline loops: CDR1 MDHEN, CDR2 SYDVKM. CDR3 protein: CASSLIGQGDTEAFF. The CDR3 bases are TGTGCCAGCAGTTTAATTGGGCAGGGGGACACTGAAGCTTTCTTT.

The rearrangement links TRBV29-1 to TRBJ2-5; TRBD2 agrees at 10 bases. The CDR3 loop spans 11 amino acids. Germline CDR1 and CDR2: SQVTM and ANQGSEA. V trimming: 6 bases; J trimming: 5 bases; junction bases outside the gene matches: 0. The CDR3 region is CSVTSGETQYF. In DNA, the CDR3 is TGCAGCGTGACTAGCGGGGAGACCCAGTACTTC.

The chain links TRBV7-9 to TRBJ1-1, with D uncertain. This CDR3 contains 16 residues. Germline CDR1 SEHNR, CDR2 FQNEAQ (reference sequence). V lost 2 bases and J 0 bases, leaving 13 bases between the germline ends. CDR3 DNA sequence: TGTGCCAGCAGCTTAATGCCTACAGCCCTGAACACTGAAGCTTTCTTT. Translated: CASSLMPTALNTEAFF.

The chain has TRBV7-9 and TRBJ2-2; the match to TRBD2 covers 8 bases. V lost 9 bases and J lost 2; bases outside the gene matches: 2. This CDR3 region has 13 residues. Germline values: CDR1 SEHNR, CDR2 FQNEAQ (reference sequence). This CDR3 is CARLAANTGELFF. The CDR3 DNA reads TGTGCCAGACTAGCGGCTAACACCGGGGAGCTGTTTTTT. Filled out from reference TRBV7-9 and TRBJ2-2, the complete variable domain reads DTGVSQNPRHKITKRGQNVTFRCDPISEHNRLYWYRQTLGQGPEFLTYFQNEAQLEKSRLLSDRFSAERPKGSFSTLEIQRTEQGDSAMYLCARLAANTGELFFGEGSRLTVL.

The chain couples TRBV6-1 to TRBJ1-1; 8 bases fit TRBD1. The germline V gene encodes CDR1 MNHNS and CDR2 SASEGT. After removal of 7 bases from V and 11 bases from J, the junction contained 15 bases not matched to a gene. The CDR3 spans 14 residues. CDR3 coding DNA: TGTGCCAGCACCTTATCCAACAGGGGGACATATGCTTTCTTT. Translated, it gives CASTLSNRGTYAFF.

The rearrangement links TRBV5-1 to TRBJ2-7; maybe TRBD1 (6 bases). Germline V lookup: CDR1 SGHRS, CDR2 YFSETQ. The CDR3 runs to 15 residues. V was trimmed by 3 bases and J by 2 bases, leaving 15 bases between them. In DNA form, the CDR3 reads TGCGCCAGCAGCTCCCAGGGGTCCCTCACCTACGAGCAGTACTTC. Protein sequence: CASSSQGSLTYEQYF.

This chain joins TRBV6-5 and TRBJ1-5; maybe TRBD1 (6 bases). This CDR3 has 15 residues. Per the germline V gene, CDR1 is MNHEY and CDR2 is SVGAGI. The V gene lost 6 bases and the J gene lost 2 bases, with 14 bases spanning the gap. The CDR3 DNA reads as TGTGCCAGCAGCGCAAACAGGGCGGGCAATCAGCCCCAGCATTTT. It specifies CASSANRAGNQPQHF.

This clone was counted between two and nine times. CDR3 DNA: TGTGCCAGCAGCTCCCGGGACAGGGGTCTCTATGGCTACACCTTC. It codes for CASSSRDRGLYGYTF. V and J are TRBV7-2 and TRBJ1-2; 10 bases are a match to TRBD1. The CDR3 contains 15 residues. Per germline, CDR1 SGHTA and CDR2 FQGNSA. V lost 4 bases and J lost 4; bases outside the gene matches: 6.

This clone was recorded only once. The chain links TRBV29-1 to TRBJ1-2; D is undetermined. Germline V lookup: CDR1 SQVTM, CDR2 ANQGSEA. V lost 4 bases and J 1 base, leaving 13 bases between the germline ends. The CDR3 has 14 residues. CDR3 residues: CSVVTAGDNYGYTF. In DNA, the CDR3 is TGCAGCGTTGTCACCGCCGGGGATAACTATGGCTACACCTTC.

This chain connects TRBV19 to TRBJ1-4; D uncertain. V lost 6 bases to trimming and J lost 5 bases, with 13 bases between them. The CDR3 extends over 14 amino acids. Germline CDR1 and CDR2: LNHDA and SQIVND (reference sequence). The CDR3 protein is CASSKLELNEKLFF. The CDR3 DNA is TGTGCCAGTAGCAAGCTAGAACTAAATGAAAAACTGTTTTTT.

The CDR3 sequence is CASSATQGAGNTIYF. The DNA of the CDR3 is TGTGCCAGCAGCGCAACACAGGGGGCAGGAAACACCATATATTTT. This chain uses TRBV11-2 with TRBJ1-3; 9 bases are a match to TRBD1. V lost 5 bases to trimming and J lost 4 bases; unmatched junction nucleotides: 6. This CDR3 has 15 amino acids. From germline, CDR1 is SGHAT and CDR2 FQNNGV.

The CDR3 DNA reads as TGTGCCAGCAGTTTGCCAGGTTCCTACGAGCAGTACTTC. It encodes CASSLPGSYEQYF. The chain couples TRBV28 to TRBJ2-7; D is unresolved. The CDR3 runs to 13 residues. Trimming cost V 3 bases and J 1 base, with 7 bases left between them. Germline assignment: CDR1 MDHEN and CDR2 SYDVKM.

This sequence joins TRBV28 and TRBJ1-2; a weak D match, TRBD1 (6 bases). V was clipped by 2 bases and J by 8 bases, with 18 bases between them. This CDR3 contains 15 residues. CDR1 and CDR2 from the germline V gene are MDHEN and SYDVKM. CDR3 sequence (DNA): TGTGCCAGCAGTTTAAGCGTCAGGGGAAGTGGCGGCTACACCTTC. Encoded protein: CASSLSVRGSGGYTF.

The chain has TRBV10-3 and TRBJ2-7; 13 bases line up with TRBD2. The CDR3 covers 18 residues. J gave up 0 bases and V 4 bases, and 9 bases lay outside the gene matches. Looked up from germline, CDR1 is ENHRY and CDR2 is SYGVKD. CDR3 region: CAISGTSGSRRNSYEQYF. In DNA, the CDR3 is TGTGCCATCAGTGGGACTAGCGGGAGTCGGCGTAACTCCTACGAGCAGTACTTC.

This chain uses TRBV7-9 with TRBJ1-1; D is possibly TRBD1 (6 bases). CDR3 length: 13 residues. The ends were cut back, 1 base at V and 10 bases at J, with 13 bases in the middle. Germline loops: CDR1 SEHNR, CDR2 FQNEAQ (reference sequence). CDR3 residues: CASSLEGHGGAFF. CDR3 nucleotide sequence: TGTGCCAGCAGCTTAGAGGGACACGGTGGAGCTTTCTTT.